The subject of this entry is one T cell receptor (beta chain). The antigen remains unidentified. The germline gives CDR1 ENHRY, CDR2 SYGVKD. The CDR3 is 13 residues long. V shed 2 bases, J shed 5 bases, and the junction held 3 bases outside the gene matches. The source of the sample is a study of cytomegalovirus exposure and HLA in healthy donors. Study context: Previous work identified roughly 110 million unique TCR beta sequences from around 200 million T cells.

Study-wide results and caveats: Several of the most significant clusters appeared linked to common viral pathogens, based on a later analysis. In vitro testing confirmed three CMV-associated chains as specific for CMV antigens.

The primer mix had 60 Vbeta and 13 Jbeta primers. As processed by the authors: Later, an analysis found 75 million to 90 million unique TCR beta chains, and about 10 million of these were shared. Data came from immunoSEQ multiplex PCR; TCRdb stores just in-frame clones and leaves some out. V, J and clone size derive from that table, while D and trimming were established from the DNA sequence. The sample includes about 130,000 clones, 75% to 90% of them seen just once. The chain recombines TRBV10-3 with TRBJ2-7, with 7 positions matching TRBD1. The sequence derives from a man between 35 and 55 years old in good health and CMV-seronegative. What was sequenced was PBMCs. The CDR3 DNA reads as TGTGCCATCAGTGAGGACAGGGCCCACGAGCAGTACTTC. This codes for CAISEDRAHEQYF.